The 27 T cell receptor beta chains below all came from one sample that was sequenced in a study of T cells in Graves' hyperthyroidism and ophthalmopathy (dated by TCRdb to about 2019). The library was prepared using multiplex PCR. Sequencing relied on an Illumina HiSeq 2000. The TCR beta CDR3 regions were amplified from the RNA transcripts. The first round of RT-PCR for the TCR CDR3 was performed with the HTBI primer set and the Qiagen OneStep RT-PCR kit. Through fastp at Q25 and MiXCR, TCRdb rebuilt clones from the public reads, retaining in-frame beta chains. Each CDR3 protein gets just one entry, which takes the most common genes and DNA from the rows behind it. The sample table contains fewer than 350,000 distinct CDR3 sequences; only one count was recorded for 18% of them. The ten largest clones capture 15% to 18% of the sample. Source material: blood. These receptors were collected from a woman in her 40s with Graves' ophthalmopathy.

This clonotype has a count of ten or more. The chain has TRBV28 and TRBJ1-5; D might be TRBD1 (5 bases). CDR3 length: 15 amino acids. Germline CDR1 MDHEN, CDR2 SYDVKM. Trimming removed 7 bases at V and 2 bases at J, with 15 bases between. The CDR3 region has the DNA TGTGCCAGCAACCAGCACGGGGACGGCAATCAGCCCCAGCATTTT. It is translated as CASNQHGDGNQPQHF.

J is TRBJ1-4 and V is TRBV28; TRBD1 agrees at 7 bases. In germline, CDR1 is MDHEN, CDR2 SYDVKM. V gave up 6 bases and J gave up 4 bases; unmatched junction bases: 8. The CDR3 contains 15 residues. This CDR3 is CASRPSTGRNEKLFF. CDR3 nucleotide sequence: TGTGCCAGCAGACCCTCGACAGGGCGTAATGAAAAACTGTTTTTT.

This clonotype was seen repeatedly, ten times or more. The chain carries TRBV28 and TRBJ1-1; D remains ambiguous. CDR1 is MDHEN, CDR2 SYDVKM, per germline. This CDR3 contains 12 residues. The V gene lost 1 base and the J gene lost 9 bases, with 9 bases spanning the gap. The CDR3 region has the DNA TGTGCCAGCAGTTTATTGGGCCTACAAGCTTTCTTT. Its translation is CASSLLGLQAFF.

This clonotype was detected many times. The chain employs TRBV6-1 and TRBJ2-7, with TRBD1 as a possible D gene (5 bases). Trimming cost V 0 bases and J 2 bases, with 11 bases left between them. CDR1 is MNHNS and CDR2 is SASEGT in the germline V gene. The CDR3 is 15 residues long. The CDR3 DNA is TGTGCCAGCAGTGAAGCCCCAGGACATACCTACGAGCAGTACTTC. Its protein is CASSEAPGHTYEQYF.

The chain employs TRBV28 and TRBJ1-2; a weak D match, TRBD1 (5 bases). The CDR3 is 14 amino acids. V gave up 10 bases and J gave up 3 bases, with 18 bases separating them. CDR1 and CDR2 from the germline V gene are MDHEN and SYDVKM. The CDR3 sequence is CATTTSQGHYGYTF. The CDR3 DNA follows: TGTGCCACCACGACAAGCCAGGGCCACTATGGCTACACCTTC.

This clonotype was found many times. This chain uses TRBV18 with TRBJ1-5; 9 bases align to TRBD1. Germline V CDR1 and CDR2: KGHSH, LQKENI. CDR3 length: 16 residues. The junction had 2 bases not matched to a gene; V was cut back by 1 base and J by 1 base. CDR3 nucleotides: TGTGCCAGCTCACCACTTGGGACAGGGAGCAATCAGCCCCAGCATTTT. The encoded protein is CASSPLGTGSNQPQHF.

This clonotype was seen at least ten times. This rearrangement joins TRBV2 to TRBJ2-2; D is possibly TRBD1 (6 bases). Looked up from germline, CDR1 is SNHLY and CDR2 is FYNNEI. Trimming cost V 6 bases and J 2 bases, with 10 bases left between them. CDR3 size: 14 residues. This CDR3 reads CASSLGGNTGELFF. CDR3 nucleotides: TGTGCCAGCAGCTTAGGGGGAAACACCGGGGAGCTGTTTTTT.

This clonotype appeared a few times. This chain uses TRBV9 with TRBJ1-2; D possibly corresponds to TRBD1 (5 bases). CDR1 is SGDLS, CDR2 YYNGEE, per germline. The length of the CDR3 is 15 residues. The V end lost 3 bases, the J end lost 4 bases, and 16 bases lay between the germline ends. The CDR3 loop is CASSAGTATLYGYTF. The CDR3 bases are TGTGCCAGCAGCGCAGGGACGGCTACCCTCTATGGCTACACCTTC.

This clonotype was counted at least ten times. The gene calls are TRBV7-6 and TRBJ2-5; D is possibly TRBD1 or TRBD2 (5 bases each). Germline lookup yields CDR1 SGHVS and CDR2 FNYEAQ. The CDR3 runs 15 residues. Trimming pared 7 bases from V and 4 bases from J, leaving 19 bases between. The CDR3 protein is CASTQGQGVGETQYF. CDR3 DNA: TGTGCCAGCACCCAGGGCCAGGGAGTTGGAGAGACCCAGTACTTC.

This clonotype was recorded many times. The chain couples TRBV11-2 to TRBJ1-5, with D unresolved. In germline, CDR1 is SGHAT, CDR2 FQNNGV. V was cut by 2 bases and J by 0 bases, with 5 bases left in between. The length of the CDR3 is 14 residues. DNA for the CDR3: TGTGCCAGCAGCTTAACTAATAGCAATCAGCCCCAGCATTTT. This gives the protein CASSLTNSNQPQHF. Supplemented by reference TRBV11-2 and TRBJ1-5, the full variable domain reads EAGVAQSPRYKIIEKRQSVAFWCNPISGHATLYWYQQILGQGPKLLIQFQNNGVVDDSQLPKDRFSAERLKGVDSTLKIQPAKLEDSAVYLCASSLTNSNQPQHFGDGTRLSIL.

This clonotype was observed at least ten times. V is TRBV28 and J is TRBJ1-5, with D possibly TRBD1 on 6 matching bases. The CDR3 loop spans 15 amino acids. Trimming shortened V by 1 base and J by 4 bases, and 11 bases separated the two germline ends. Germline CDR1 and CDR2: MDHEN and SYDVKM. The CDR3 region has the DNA TGTGCCAGCAGTTTATACAGGGTGATTAATCAGCCCCAGCATTTT. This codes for CASSLYRVINQPQHF.

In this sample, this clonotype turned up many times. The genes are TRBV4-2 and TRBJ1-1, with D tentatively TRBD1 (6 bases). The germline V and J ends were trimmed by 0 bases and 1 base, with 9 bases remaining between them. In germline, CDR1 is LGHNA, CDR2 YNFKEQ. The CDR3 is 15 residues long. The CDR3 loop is CASSQDRGQNTEAFF. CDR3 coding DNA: TGTGCCAGCAGCCAAGATCGGGGACAGAACACTGAAGCTTTCTTT.

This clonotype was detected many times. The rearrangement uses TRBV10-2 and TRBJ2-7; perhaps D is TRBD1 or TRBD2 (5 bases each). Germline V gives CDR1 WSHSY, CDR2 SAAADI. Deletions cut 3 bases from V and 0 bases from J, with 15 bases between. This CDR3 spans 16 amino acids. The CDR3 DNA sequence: TGCGCCAGCAGTGACTTTTTGGGGGACCTCTCCTACGAGCAGTACTTC. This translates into CASSDFLGDLSYEQYF.

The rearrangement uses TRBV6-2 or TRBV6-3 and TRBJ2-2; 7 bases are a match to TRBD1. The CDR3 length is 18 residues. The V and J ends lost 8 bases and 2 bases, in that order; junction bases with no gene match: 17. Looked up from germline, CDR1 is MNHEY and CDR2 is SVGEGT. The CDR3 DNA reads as TGTGCCAGCGGAGGAAGGCAGGGGGAAAGGTTTAACACCGGGGAGCTGTTTTTT. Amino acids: CASGGRQGERFNTGELFF.

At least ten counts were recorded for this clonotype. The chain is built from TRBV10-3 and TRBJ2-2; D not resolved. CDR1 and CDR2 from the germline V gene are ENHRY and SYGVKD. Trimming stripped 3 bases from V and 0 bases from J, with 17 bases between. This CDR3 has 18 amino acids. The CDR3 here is CAISDMRIGLPNTGELFF. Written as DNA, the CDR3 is TGTGCCATCAGTGATATGAGAATTGGGCTACCGAACACCGGGGAGCTGTTTTTT.

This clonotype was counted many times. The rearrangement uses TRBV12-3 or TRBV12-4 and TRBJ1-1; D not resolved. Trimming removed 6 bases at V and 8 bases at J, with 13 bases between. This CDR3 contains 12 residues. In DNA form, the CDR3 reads TGTGCCAGCAGCCGATACCGGGCAGAAGCTTTCTTT. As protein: CASSRYRAEAFF.

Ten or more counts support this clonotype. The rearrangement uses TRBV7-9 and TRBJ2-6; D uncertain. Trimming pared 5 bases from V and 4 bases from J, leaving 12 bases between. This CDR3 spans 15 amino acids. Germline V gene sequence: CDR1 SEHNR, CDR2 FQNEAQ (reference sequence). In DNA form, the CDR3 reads TGTGCCAGCAGCCTCGACATACCCGGGGCCAACGTCCTGACTTTC. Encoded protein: CASSLDIPGANVLTF.

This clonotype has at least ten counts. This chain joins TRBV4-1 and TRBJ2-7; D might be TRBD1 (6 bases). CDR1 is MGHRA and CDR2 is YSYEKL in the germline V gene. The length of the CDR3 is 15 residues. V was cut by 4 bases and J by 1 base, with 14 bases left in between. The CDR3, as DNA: TGCGCCAGCAGCCCCCAAGGGGGTCCTTCCTACGAGCAGTACTTC. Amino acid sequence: CASSPQGGPSYEQYF.

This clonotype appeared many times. The CDR3: CASSIAGGNQPQHF. The CDR3 DNA sequence: TGTGCCAGTAGTATAGCAGGGGGCAATCAGCCCCAGCATTTT. J is TRBJ1-5 and V is TRBV19, with D possibly TRBD1 on 6 matching bases. Trimming shortened V by 1 base and J by 2 bases, and 6 bases separated the two germline ends. This CDR3 has 14 residues. Germline assignment: CDR1 LNHDA and CDR2 SQIVND (reference sequence).

The CDR3 here is CASSEGSRGFYEQYF. CDR3 in DNA: TGTGCCAGCAGCGAGGGATCGCGGGGTTTCTACGAGCAGTACTTC. The chain combines TRBV7-9 with TRBJ2-7; D is perhaps TRBD2 (6 bases). V gave up 5 bases and J gave up 3 bases, with 17 bases separating them. The germline V gene has CDR1 SEHNR and CDR2 FQNEAQ (reference sequence). This CDR3 has 15 residues.

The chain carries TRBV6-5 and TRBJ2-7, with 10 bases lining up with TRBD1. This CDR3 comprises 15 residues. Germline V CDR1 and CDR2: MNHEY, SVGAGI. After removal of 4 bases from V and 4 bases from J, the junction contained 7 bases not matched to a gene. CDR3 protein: CASSSPGTGVYEQYF. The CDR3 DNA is TGTGCCAGCAGTTCTCCCGGGACAGGGGTATACGAGCAGTACTTC.

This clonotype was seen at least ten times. This CDR3 reads CASSERGAGNIQYF. In DNA, the CDR3 is TGTGCCAGCAGTGAGAGGGGCGCGGGAAACATTCAGTACTTC. The chain couples TRBV2 to TRBJ2-4; D could derive from TRBD1 or TRBD2 (5 bases each). Trimming stripped 3 bases from V and 6 bases from J, with 12 bases between. The CDR3 runs to 14 residues. Germline V gene data show CDR1 as SNHLY and CDR2 as FYNNEI.

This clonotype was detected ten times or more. CDR3 sequence: CSAGQGHTGELFF. The CDR3 DNA sequence: TGCAGCGCGGGACAAGGGCACACCGGGGAGCTGTTTTTT. The chain employs TRBV29-1 and TRBJ2-2; D may be TRBD1 (6 bases). The germline gives CDR1 SQVTM, CDR2 ANQGSEA. This CDR3 is built from 13 residues. The ends were cut back, 7 bases at V and 3 bases at J, with 12 bases in the middle.

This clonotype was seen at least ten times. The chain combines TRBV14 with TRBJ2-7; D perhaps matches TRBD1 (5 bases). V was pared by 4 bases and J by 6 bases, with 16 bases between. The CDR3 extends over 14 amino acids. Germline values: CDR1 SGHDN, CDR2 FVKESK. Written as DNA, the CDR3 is TGTGCCAGCAGCCCCTTAGGGCAGGGTCGCGAGCAGTACTTC. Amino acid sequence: CASSPLGQGREQYF. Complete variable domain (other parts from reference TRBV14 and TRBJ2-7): EAGVTQFPSHSVIEKGQTVTLRCDPISGHDNLYWYRRVMGKEIKFLLHFVKESKQDESGMPNNRFLAERTGGTYSTLKVQPAELEDSGVYFCASSPLGQGREQYFGPGTRLTVT.

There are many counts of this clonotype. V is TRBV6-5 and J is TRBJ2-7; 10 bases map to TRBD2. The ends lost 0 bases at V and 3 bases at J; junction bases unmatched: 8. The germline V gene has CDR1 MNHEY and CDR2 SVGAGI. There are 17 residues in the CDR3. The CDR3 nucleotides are TGTGCCAGCAGTTACTCGCCGTTGGCTAGCGGGAGCTACGAGCAGTACTTC. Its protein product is CASSYSPLASGSYEQYF.

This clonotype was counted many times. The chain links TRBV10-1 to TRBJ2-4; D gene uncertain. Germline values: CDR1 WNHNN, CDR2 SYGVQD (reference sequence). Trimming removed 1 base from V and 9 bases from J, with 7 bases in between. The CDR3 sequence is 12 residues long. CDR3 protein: CASSEFGGIQYF. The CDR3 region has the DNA TGCGCCAGCAGTGAGTTTGGCGGCATTCAGTACTTC.

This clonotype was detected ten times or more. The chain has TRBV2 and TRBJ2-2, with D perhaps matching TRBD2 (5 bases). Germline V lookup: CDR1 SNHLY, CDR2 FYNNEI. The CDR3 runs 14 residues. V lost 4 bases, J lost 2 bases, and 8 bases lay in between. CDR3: CASSGEYNTGELFF. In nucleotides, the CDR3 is TGTGCCAGCAGTGGGGAGTACAACACCGGGGAGCTGTTTTTT.